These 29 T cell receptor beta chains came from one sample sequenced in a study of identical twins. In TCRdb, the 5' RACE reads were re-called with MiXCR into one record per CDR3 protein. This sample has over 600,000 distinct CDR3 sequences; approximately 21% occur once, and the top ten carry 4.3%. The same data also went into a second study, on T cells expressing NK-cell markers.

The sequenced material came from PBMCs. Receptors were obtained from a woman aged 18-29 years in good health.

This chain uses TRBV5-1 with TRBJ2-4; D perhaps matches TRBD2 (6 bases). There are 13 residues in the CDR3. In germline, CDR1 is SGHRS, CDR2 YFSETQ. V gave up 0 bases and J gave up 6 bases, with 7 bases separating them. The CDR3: CASSLGDSNIQYF. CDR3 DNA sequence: TGCGCCAGCAGCTTGGGGGACTCAAACATTCAGTACTTC.

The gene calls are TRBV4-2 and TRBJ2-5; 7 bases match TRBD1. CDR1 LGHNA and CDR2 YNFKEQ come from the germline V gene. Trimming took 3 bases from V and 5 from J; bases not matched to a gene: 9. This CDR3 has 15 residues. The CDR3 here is CASSQPQTGSETQYF. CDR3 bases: TGTGCCAGCAGCCAGCCTCAGACAGGGAGTGAGACCCAGTACTTC.

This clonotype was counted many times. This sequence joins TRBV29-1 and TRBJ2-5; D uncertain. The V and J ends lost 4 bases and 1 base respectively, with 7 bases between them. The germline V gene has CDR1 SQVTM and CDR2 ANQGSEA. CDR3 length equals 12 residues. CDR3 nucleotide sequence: TGCAGCGTTGGGTCTCCCCAAGAGACCCAGTACTTC. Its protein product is CSVGSPQETQYF. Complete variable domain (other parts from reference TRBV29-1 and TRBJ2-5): SAVISQKPSRDICQRGTSLTIQCQVDSQVTMMFWYRQQPGQSLTLIATANQGSEATYESGFVIDKFPISRPNLTFSTLTVSNMSPEDSSIYLCSVGSPQETQYFGPGTRLLVL.

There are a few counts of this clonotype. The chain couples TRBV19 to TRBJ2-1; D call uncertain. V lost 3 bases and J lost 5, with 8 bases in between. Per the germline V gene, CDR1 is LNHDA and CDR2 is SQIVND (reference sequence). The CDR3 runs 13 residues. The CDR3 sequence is CASSIWLHNEQFF. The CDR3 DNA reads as TGTGCCAGTAGTATTTGGCTACACAATGAGCAGTTCTTC.

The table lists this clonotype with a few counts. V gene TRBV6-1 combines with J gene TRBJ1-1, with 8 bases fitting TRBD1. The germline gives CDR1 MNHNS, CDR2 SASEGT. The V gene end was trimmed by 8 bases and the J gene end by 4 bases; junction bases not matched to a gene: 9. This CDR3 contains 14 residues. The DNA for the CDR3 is TGTGCCAGCGGACTATATCAGGGGGCCACTGAAGCTTTCTTT. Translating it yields CASGLYQGATEAFF.

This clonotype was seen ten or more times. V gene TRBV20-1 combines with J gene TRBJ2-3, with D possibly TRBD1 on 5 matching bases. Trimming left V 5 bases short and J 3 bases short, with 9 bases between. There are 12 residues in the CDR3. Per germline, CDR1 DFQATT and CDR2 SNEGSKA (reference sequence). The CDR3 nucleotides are TGCAGTGCTCAGGGTAGTACAGATACGCAGTATTTT. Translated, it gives CSAQGSTDTQYF.

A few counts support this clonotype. The CDR3 spells CASSYSKVLSPLHF. The DNA for the CDR3 is TGTGCCAGCAGTTACTCAAAGGTTCTTTCACCCCTCCACTTT. The J gene is TRBJ1-6, the V gene TRBV6-5; D remains unclear. The CDR3 spans 14 residues. CDR1 MNHEY and CDR2 SVGAGI come from the germline V gene. The V gene lost 0 bases and the J gene lost 9 bases, with 9 bases spanning the gap.

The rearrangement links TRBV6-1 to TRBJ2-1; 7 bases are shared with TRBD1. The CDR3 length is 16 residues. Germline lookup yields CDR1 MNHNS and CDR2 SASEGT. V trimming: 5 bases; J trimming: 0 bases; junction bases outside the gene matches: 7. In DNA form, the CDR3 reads TGTGCCAGCAGTCTATACGGGACAGCCTCCTACAATGAGCAGTTCTTC. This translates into CASSLYGTASYNEQFF.

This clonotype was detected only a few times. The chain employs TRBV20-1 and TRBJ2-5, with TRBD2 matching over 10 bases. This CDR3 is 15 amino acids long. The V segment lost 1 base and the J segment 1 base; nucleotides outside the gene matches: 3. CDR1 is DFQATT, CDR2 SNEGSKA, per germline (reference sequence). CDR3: CSARGGTSVQETQYF. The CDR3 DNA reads TGCAGTGCTAGAGGGGGGACTAGCGTCCAAGAGACCCAGTACTTC.

CDR3 residues: CATSRYRTGEDEQFF. The CDR3 DNA sequence: TGTGCCACCAGCAGATACCGGACAGGGGAGGATGAGCAGTTCTTC. The chain carries TRBV15 and TRBJ2-1; 9 nucleotides match TRBD1. The CDR3 extends over 15 amino acids. J lost 8 bases, V lost 2 bases, and 7 bases had no gene match. Per the germline V gene, CDR1 is LNHNV and CDR2 is YYDKDF (reference sequence). The entire variable domain, with the rest obtained from reference TRBV15 and TRBJ2-1, is as follows: DAMVIQNPRYQVTQFGKPVTLSCSQTLNHNVMYWYQQKSSQAPKLLFHYYDKDFNNEADTPDNFQSRRPNTSFCFLDIRSPGLGDTAMYLCATSRYRTGEDEQFFGPGTRLTVL.

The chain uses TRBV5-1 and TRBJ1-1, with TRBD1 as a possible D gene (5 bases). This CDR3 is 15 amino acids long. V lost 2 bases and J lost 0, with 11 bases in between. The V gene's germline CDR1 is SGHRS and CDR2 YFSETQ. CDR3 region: CASSLPREMNTEAFF. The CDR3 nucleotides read TGCGCCAGCAGCTTACCCAGGGAAATGAACACTGAAGCTTTCTTT.

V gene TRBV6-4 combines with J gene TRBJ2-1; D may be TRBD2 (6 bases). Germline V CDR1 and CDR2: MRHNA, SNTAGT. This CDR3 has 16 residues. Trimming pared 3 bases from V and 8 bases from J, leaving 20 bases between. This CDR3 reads CASSDRGGLSIDEQFF. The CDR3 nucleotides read TGTGCCAGCAGTGATCGGGGAGGTCTTTCTATTGATGAGCAGTTCTTC.

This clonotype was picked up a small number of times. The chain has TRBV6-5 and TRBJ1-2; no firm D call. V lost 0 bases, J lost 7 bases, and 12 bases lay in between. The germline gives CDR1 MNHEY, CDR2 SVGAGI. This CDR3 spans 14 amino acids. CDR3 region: CASSYSKAFGGYTF. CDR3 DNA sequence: TGTGCCAGCAGTTACTCGAAAGCCTTCGGTGGCTACACCTTC.

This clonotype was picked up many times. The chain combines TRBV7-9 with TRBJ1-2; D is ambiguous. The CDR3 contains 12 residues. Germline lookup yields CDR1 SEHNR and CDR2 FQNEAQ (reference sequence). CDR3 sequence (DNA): TGTGCATTGGATGCCTCATACTATGGCTACACCTTC. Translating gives CALDASYYGYTF.

The chain's CDR3 is CVSGSQGDTGELFF. CDR3 nucleotide sequence: TGCGTCTCGGGCTCCCAAGGTGACACCGGGGAGCTGTTTTTT. The V gene is TRBV5-1, the J gene TRBJ2-2, with unresolved D. Germline CDR1 reads SGHRS; CDR2 reads YFSETQ. The CDR3 runs 14 residues.

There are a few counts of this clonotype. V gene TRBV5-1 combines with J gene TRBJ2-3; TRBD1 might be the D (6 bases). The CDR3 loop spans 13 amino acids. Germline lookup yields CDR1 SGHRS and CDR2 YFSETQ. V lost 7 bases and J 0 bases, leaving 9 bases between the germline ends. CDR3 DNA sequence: TGCGCCAGCTCGGGACAAAGCACAGATACGCAGTATTTT. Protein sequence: CASSGQSTDTQYF.

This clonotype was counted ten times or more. The CDR3 DNA is TGCGCCAGCAGCTTGACTAGCGGGACCTACAATGAGCAGTTCTTC. It specifies CASSLTSGTYNEQFF. The chain employs TRBV5-1 and TRBJ2-1; the match to TRBD2 covers 10 bases. This CDR3 region has 15 residues. After removal of 1 base from V and 2 bases from J, the junction contained 0 bases not matched to a gene. Germline CDR1 SGHRS, CDR2 YFSETQ.

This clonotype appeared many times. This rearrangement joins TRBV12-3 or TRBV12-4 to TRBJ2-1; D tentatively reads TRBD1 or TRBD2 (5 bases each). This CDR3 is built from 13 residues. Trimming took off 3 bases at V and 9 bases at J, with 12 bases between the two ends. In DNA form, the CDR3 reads TGTGCCAGCAGTTTCGCAGGGACCGGTGAGCAGTTCTTC. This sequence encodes CASSFAGTGEQFF.

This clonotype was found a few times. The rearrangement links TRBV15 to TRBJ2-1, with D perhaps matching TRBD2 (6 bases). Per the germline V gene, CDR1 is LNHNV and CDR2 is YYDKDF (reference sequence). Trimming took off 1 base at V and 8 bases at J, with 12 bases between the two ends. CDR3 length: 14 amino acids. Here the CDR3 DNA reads TGTGCCACCAGCAGAGGTGGAGGGGTAGATGAGCAGTTCTTC. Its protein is CATSRGGGVDEQFF.

The CDR3 bases are TGTGCCATCAGTGAGACTAGCACCGGGGAGCTGTTTTTT. Its translation is CAISETSTGELFF. The rearrangement joins TRBV10-3 to TRBJ2-2; a possible D gene is TRBD2 (5 bases). V lost 2 bases to trimming and J lost 4 bases, with 5 bases between them. The CDR3 consists of 13 residues. Germline V lookup: CDR1 ENHRY, CDR2 SYGVKD.

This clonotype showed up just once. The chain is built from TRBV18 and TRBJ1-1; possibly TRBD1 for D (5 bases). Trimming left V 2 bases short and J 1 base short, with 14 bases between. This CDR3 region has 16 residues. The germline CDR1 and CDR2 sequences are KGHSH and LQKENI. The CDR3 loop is CASSPTSGQGNTEAFF. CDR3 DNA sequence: TGTGCCAGCTCACCAACTTCGGGGCAGGGGAACACTGAAGCTTTCTTT.

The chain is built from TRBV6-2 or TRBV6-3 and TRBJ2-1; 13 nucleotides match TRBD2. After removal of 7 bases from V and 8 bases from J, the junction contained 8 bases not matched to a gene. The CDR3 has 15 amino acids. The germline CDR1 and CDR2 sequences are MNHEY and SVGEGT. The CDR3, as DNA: TGTGCCAGCACTTCCGGGACTAGCGGGATTGATGAGCAGTTCTTC. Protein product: CASTSGTSGIDEQFF.

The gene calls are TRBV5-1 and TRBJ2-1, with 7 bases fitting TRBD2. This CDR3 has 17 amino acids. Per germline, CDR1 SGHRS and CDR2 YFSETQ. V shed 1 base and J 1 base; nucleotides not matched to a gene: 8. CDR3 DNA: TGCGCCAGCAGCTTGAGGAGACTAGCTGCGTCCTACAATGAGCAGTTCTTC. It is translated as CASSLRRLAASYNEQFF.

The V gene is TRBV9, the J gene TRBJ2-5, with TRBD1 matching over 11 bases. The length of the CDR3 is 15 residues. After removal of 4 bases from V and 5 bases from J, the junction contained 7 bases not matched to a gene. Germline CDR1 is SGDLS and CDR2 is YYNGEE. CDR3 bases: TGTGCCAGCAGCCCTGGAGGGACAGGGGGGGAGACCCAGTACTTC. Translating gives CASSPGGTGGETQYF. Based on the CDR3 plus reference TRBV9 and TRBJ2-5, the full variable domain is DSGVTQTPKHLITATGQRVTLRCSPRSGDLSVYWYQQSLDQGLQFLIQYYNGEERAKGNILERFSAQQFPDLHSELNLSSLELGDSALYFCASSPGGTGGETQYFGPGTRLLVL.

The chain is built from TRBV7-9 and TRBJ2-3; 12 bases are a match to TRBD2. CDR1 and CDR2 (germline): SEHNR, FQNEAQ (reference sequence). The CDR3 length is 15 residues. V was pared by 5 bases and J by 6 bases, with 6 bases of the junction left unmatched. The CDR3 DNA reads TGTGCCAGCAGCGTGCTAGCGGGGGGGCCGGATACGCAGTATTTT. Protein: CASSVLAGGPDTQYF.

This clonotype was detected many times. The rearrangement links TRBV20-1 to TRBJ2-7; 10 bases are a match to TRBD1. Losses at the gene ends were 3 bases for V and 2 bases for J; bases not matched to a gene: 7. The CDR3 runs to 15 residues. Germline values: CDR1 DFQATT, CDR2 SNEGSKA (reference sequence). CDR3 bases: TGCAGTGCTAGGGCGCTGGGACAGGGGCCCTACGAGCAGTACTTC. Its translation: CSARALGQGPYEQYF.

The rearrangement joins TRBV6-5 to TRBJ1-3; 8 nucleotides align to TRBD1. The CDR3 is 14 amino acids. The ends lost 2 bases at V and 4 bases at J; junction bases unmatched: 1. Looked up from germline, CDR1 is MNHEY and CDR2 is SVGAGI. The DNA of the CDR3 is TGTGCCAGCAGTTACGGGACAGGAGGAAACACCATATATTTT. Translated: CASSYGTGGNTIYF.

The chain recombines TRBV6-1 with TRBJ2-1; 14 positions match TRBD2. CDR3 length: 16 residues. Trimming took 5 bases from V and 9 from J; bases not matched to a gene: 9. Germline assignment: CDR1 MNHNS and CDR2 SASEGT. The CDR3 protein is CASSRTGTSGGSEQFF. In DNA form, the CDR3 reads TGTGCCAGCAGTCGCACCGGGACTAGCGGGGGTAGTGAGCAGTTCTTC.

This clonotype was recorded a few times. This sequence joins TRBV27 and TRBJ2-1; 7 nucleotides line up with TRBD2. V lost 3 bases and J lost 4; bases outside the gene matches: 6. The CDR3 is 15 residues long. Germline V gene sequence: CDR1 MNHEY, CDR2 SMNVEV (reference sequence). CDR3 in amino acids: CASSFGLAVYNEQFF. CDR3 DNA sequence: TGTGCCAGCAGTTTTGGGCTAGCGGTTTACAATGAGCAGTTCTTC.